The rows below give T cell receptor beta chains drawn from one sample of a study of cytomegalovirus exposure and HLA in healthy donors. The protocol was immunoSEQ multiplex PCR, while the TCRdb copy is restricted to in-frame clones and leaves out a portion. This sample has 100,000 to 130,000 clones, with over 60% found just once. Sequenced sample: PBMCs. These receptors were taken from a male donor in good health and CMV-seronegative. The CDR3 runs from the conserved cysteine through the conserved F or W. Fields, in order: V gene, J gene, clone size, D gene, CDR3 protein, CDR3 DNA. D genes are given only for firm matches. Where a row states a size, it is once, few, many or the class of an expanded clone; other rows omit it.

V gene: TRBV28
J gene: TRBJ2-7
clone size: .
D gene: .
CDR3 protein: CASRGAVSAYEQYF
CDR3 DNA: TGTGCCAGCAGGGGGGCAGTTAGCGCCTACGAGCAGTACTTC

V gene: TRBV5-1
J gene: TRBJ1-1
clone size: once
D gene: TRBD1
CDR3 protein: CASSLQGADTEAFF
CDR3 DNA: TGCGCCAGCAGCCTACAGGGGGCTGACACTGAAGCTTTCTTT

V gene: TRBV19
J gene: TRBJ2-5
clone size: once
D gene: TRBD1
CDR3 protein: CASNHRGQTQYF
CDR3 DNA: TGTGCCAGTAATCACAGGGGGCAGACCCAGTACTTC

V gene: TRBV27
J gene: TRBJ1-5
clone size: .
D gene: TRBD1
CDR3 protein: CASSLGTGLNQPQHF
CDR3 DNA: TGTGCCAGCAGTTTAGGGACAGGGCTTAATCAGCCCCAGCATTTT

V gene: TRBV30
J gene: TRBJ1-6
clone size: .
D gene: TRBD1
CDR3 protein: CASGTAYNSPLHF
CDR3 DNA: TGTGCCTCAGGGACAGCTTATAATTCACCCCTCCACTTT

V gene: TRBV5-6
J gene: TRBJ2-2
clone size: once
D gene: .
CDR3 protein: CASTKGLSNGGELFF
CDR3 DNA: TGTGCCAGCACCAAGGGACTTTCGAACGGCGGGGAGCTGTTTTTT

V gene: TRBV18
J gene: TRBJ2-7
clone size: .
D gene: TRBD1
CDR3 protein: CASSWTGGYEQYF
CDR3 DNA: TGTGCCAGCTCATGGACAGGGGGCTACGAGCAGTACTTC

V gene: TRBV6-5
J gene: TRBJ2-3
clone size: .
D gene: .
CDR3 protein: CATRRSDTQYF
CDR3 DNA: TGTGCCACCAGAAGGAGTGATACGCAGTATTTT

V gene: TRBV5-1
J gene: TRBJ1-4
clone size: .
D gene: TRBD1
CDR3 protein: CASSRDRGTTNEKLFF
CDR3 DNA: TGCGCCAGCAGCAGGGACAGGGGTACGACTAATGAAAAACTGTTTTTT

V gene: TRBV6-1
J gene: TRBJ2-2
clone size: few
D gene: TRBD2
CDR3 protein: CASRPSGYTGELFF
CDR3 DNA: TGTGCCAGCAGGCCTAGCGGTTACACCGGGGAGCTGTTTTTT

V gene: TRBV2
J gene: TRBJ2-1
clone size: .
D gene: TRBD2
CDR3 protein: CASSYSGSSYNEQFF
CDR3 DNA: TGTGCCAGCAGTTATAGCGGGAGCTCCTACAATGAGCAGTTCTTC

V gene: TRBV15
J gene: TRBJ2-7
clone size: once
D gene: .
CDR3 protein: CATSRGESMEDEQYF
CDR3 DNA: TGTGCCACCAGCAGAGGAGAGTCTATGGAGGACGAGCAGTACTTC

V gene: TRBV10-3
J gene: TRBJ2-2
clone size: .
D gene: .
CDR3 protein: CAISPTQGTGELFF
CDR3 DNA: TGTGCCATCAGTCCAACACAGGGAACCGGGGAGCTGTTTTTT

V gene: TRBV29-1
J gene: TRBJ1-2
clone size: .
D gene: .
CDR3 protein: CSVEAGPSPNYGYTF
CDR3 DNA: TGCAGCGTTGAAGCTGGGCCTTCGCCAAACTATGGCTACACCTTC

V gene: TRBV5-1
J gene: TRBJ2-1
clone size: .
D gene: .
CDR3 protein: CASSEGRDEQFF
CDR3 DNA: TGCGCCAGCAGCGAGGGTAGGGATGAGCAGTTCTTC

V gene: TRBV27
J gene: TRBJ1-5
clone size: .
D gene: .
CDR3 protein: CASTPIGGNQPQHF
CDR3 DNA: TGTGCCAGCACCCCGATAGGGGGCAATCAGCCCCAGCATTTT

V gene: TRBV30
J gene: TRBJ2-5
clone size: .
D gene: TRBD1
CDR3 protein: CAYGTGGFGTQYF
CDR3 DNA: TGTGCCTACGGGACAGGGGGTTTCGGGACCCAGTACTTC

V gene: TRBV14
J gene: TRBJ2-1
clone size: .
D gene: .
CDR3 protein: CASSQAHRRGAAYNEQFF
CDR3 DNA: TGTGCCAGCAGCCAAGCCCACCGTAGGGGCGCCGCCTACAATGAGCAGTTCTTC

V gene: TRBV5-1
J gene: TRBJ1-5
clone size: few
D gene: TRBD1
CDR3 protein: CASSLGTGGDQPQHF
CDR3 DNA: TGCGCCAGCAGCTTAGGGACAGGGGGCGATCAGCCCCAGCATTTT

V gene: TRBV30
J gene: TRBJ1-2
clone size: .
D gene: TRBD1
CDR3 protein: CASPLRQGMDYGYTF
CDR3 DNA: TGTGCCTCGCCCCTCAGACAGGGAATGGACTATGGCTACACCTTC

V gene: TRBV19
J gene: TRBJ2-7
clone size: few
D gene: TRBD1
CDR3 protein: CASSFEKTGFSYEQYF
CDR3 DNA: TGTGCCAGTAGTTTTGAGAAGACAGGGTTCTCCTACGAGCAGTACTTC

V gene: TRBV7-2
J gene: TRBJ2-7
clone size: .
D gene: TRBD2
CDR3 protein: CASSRGGAGVMYEQYF
CDR3 DNA: TGTGCCAGCAGCAGGGGTGGGGCGGGAGTGATGTACGAGCAGTACTTC

V gene: TRBV28
J gene: TRBJ2-7
clone size: .
D gene: TRBD1
CDR3 protein: CASRLTGGFGYEQYF
CDR3 DNA: TGTGCCAGCAGACTGACAGGGGGCTTTGGGTACGAGCAGTACTTC

V gene: TRBV6-5
J gene: TRBJ2-1
clone size: .
D gene: TRBD2
CDR3 protein: CASSGLAEQFF
CDR3 DNA: TGTGCCAGCAGTGGACTAGCAGAGCAGTTCTTC

V gene: TRBV6-1
J gene: TRBJ2-7
clone size: .
D gene: TRBD1
CDR3 protein: CASSDIVTGGFRSYEQYF
CDR3 DNA: TGTGCCAGCAGTGATATTGTGACAGGGGGTTTCCGCTCCTACGAGCAGTACTTC

V gene: TRBV27
J gene: TRBJ2-2
clone size: .
D gene: .
CDR3 protein: CASSLSGAGELFF
CDR3 DNA: TGTGCCAGCAGCCTATCAGGGGCCGGGGAGCTGTTTTTT

V gene: TRBV18
J gene: TRBJ1-5
clone size: .
D gene: TRBD1
CDR3 protein: CASSQTKLDRAIQPQHF
CDR3 DNA: TGTGCCAGCTCACAGACGAAACTCGACAGGGCCATTCAGCCCCAGCATTTT

V gene: TRBV5-1
J gene: TRBJ2-3
clone size: few
D gene: .
CDR3 protein: CASRQRGTDTQYF
CDR3 DNA: TGCGCCAGCAGACAGAGGGGCACAGATACGCAGTATTTT

V gene: TRBV28
J gene: TRBJ2-7
clone size: .
D gene: TRBD1
CDR3 protein: CATSGRTGFYEQYF
CDR3 DNA: TGTGCCACCTCCGGAAGGACAGGGTTCTACGAGCAGTACTTC

V gene: TRBV19
J gene: TRBJ2-1
clone size: .
D gene: TRBD2
CDR3 protein: CASSEPLAVISYNEQFF
CDR3 DNA: TGTGCCAGCTCGGAACCTCTAGCGGTCATCTCCTACAATGAGCAGTTCTTC

V gene: TRBV5-6
J gene: TRBJ2-2
clone size: .
D gene: .
CDR3 protein: CASSLRTETTLPGTGELFF
CDR3 DNA: TGTGCCAGCAGCCTTCGGACCGAGACTACTTTACCGGGCACCGGGGAGCTGTTTTTT

V gene: TRBV11-3
J gene: TRBJ1-1
clone size: .
D gene: .
CDR3 protein: CASSLQGRADPEAFF
CDR3 DNA: TGTGCCAGCAGCTTACAGGGGAGGGCGGACCCTGAAGCTTTCTTT

V gene: TRBV5-1
J gene: TRBJ2-7
clone size: .
D gene: .
CDR3 protein: CASSLVSVSYEQYF
CDR3 DNA: TGCGCCAGCAGCTTGGTTTCAGTCTCCTACGAGCAGTACTTC